This TCR beta chain was identified during a study of blood T cell repertoires in COVID-19. Study in general: COVID-19 samples from acute and convalescent phases originated in the United States, Italy and Spain. The analysed material was cDNA or gDNA that came from T cells, B-cell-depleted T cells, or PBMCs.

Original data processing: Counts of nucleated cells, estimated from reference gene primer amplification, were obtained. The data were produced by immunoSEQ multiplex PCR, yet TCRdb's version contains in-frame clones alone and is incomplete. V, J and clone size are those of that table, while D and trimming were read from the DNA. The sample consists of around 51,000 clones, about 86% of them appearing once. This receptor was obtained from a man older than 75 with active COVID-19. The sample was peripheral blood.

CDR3 sequence: CASSPATVRDTEAFF. The CDR3 DNA is TGTGCCAGCTCACCAGCTACGGTCCGGGACACTGAAGCTTTCTTT. The genes are TRBV18 and TRBJ1-1; D uncertain. Germline V gene sequence: CDR1 KGHSH, CDR2 LQKENI. V was pared by 2 bases and J by 3 bases, with 13 bases between. The CDR3 contains 15 residues.